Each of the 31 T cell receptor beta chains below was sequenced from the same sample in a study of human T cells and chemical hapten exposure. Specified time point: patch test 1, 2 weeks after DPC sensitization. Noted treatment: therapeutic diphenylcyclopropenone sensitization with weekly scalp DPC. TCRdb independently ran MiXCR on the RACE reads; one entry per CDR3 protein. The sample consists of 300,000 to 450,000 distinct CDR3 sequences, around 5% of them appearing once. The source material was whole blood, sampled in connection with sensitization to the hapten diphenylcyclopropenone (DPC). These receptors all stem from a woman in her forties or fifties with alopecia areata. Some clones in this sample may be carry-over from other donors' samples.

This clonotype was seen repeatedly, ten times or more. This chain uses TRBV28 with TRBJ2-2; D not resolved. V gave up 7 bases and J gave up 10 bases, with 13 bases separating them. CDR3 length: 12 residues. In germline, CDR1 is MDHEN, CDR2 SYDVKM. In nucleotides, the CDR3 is TGTGCCAGCACCATCAGTCCGAAGGAGCTGTTTTTT. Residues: CASTISPKELFF.

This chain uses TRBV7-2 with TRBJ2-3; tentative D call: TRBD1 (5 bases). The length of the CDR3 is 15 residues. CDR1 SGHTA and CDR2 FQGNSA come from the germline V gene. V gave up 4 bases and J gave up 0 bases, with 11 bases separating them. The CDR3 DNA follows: TGTGCCAGCAGCTCCAGGGCGACTAGCACAGATACGCAGTATTTT. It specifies CASSSRATSTDTQYF.

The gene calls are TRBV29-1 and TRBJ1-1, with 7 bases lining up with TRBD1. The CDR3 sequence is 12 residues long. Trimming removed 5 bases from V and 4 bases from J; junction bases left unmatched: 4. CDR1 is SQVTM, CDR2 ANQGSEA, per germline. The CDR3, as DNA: TGCAGCGTTCTGACAGGGTCCACTGAAGCTTTCTTT. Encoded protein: CSVLTGSTEAFF.

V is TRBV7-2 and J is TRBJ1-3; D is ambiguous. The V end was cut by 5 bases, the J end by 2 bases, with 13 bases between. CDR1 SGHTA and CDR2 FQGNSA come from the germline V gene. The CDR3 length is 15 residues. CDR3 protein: CASSPQVSAGNTIYF. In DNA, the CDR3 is TGTGCCAGCAGCCCCCAAGTGTCCGCTGGAAACACCATATATTTT.

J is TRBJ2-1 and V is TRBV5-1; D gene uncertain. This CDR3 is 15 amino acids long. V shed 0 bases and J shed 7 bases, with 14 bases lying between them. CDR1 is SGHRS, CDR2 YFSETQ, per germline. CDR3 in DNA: TGCGCCAGCAGCTTGGCGACGCGGATCGGAAATGAGCAGTTCTTC. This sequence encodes CASSLATRIGNEQFF.

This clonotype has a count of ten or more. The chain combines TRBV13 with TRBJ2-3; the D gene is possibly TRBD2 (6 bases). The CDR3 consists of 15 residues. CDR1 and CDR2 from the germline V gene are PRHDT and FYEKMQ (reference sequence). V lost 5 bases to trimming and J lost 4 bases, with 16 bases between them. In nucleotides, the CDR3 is TGTGCCAGCAGCCCGCGGGGAGGAGAGGCAGATACGCAGTATTTT. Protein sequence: CASSPRGGEADTQYF.

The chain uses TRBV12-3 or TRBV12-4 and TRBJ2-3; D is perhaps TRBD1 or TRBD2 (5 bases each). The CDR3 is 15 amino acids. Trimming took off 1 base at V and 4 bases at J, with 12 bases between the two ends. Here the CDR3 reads CASSLGGSIPDTQYF. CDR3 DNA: TGTGCCAGCAGTTTAGGGGGGTCGATCCCAGATACGCAGTATTTT.

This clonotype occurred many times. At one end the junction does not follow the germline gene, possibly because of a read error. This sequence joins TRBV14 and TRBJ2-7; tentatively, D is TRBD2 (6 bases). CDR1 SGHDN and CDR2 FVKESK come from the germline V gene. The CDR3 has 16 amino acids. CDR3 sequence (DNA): TGTGCCAGCAGCCAAGGAAAACAATTCACCGGGACTGAGGAGGACTTC. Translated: CASSQGKQFTGTEEDF.

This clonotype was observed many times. The CDR3, as DNA: TGTGCCAGCAGTTTTGGGGGCCTCTACGAGCAGTACTTC. The encoded protein is CASSFGGLYEQYF. The chain uses TRBV12-3 or TRBV12-4 and TRBJ2-7; D is possibly TRBD1 (6 bases). The CDR3 loop spans 13 amino acids. V lost 3 bases and J 3 bases, leaving 9 bases between the germline ends.

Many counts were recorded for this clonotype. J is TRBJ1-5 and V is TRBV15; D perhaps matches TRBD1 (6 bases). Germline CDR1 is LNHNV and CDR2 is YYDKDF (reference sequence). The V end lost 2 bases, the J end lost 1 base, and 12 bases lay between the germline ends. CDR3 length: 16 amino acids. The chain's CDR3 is CATSRPDRESNQPQHF. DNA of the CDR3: TGTGCCACCAGCAGACCGGACAGAGAAAGCAATCAGCCCCAGCATTTT.

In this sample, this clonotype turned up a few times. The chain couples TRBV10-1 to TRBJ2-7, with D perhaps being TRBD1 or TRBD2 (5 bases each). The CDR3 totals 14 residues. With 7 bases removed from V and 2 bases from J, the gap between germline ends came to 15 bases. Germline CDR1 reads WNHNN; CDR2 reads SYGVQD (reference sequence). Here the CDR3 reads CASNQRDATYEQYF. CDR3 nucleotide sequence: TGCGCCAGCAACCAGAGGGACGCAACCTACGAGCAGTACTTC.

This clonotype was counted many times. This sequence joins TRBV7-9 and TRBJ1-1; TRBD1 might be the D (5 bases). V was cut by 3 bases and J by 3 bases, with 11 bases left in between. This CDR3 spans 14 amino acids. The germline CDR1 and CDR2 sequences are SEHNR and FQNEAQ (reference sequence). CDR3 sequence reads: CASSLAGRDTEAFF. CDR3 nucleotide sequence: TGTGCCAGCAGCTTGGCAGGGCGAGACACTGAAGCTTTCTTT.

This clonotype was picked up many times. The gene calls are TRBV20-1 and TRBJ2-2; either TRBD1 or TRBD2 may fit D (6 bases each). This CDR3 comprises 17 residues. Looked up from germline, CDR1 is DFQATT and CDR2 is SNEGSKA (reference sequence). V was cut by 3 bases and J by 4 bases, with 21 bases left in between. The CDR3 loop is CSASKTGSEEGTGELFF. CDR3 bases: TGCAGTGCTAGCAAAACAGGGAGCGAGGAGGGCACCGGGGAGCTGTTTTTT.

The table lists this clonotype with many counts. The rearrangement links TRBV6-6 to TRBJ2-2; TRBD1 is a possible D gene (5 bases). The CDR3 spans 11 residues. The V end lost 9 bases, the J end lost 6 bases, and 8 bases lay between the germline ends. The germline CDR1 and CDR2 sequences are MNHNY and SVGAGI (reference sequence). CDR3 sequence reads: CASSGSGELFF. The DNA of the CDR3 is TGTGCCAGTTCAGGGTCCGGGGAGCTGTTTTTT.

CDR3 in DNA: TGCGCCAGCAGCCCGGACAGGCAAACCTACAATGAGCAGTTCTTC. Protein: CASSPDRQTYNEQFF. V is TRBV5-1 and J is TRBJ2-1, with 7 nucleotides matching TRBD1. Germline V gene data show CDR1 as SGHRS and CDR2 as YFSETQ. J gave up 2 bases and V 4 bases, and 6 bases lay outside the gene matches. The CDR3 spans 15 residues. The full variable domain, in which reference TRBV5-1 and TRBJ2-1 provide the parts outside the CDR3, is KAGVTQTPRYLIKTRGQQVTLSCSPISGHRSVSWYQQTPGQGLQFLFEYFSETQRNKGNFPGRFSGRQFSNSRSEMNVSTLELGDSALYLCASSPDRQTYNEQFFGPGTRLTVL.

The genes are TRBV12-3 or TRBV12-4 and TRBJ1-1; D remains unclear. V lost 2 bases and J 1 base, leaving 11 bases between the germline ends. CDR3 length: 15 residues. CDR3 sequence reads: CASSLIAGGNTEAFF. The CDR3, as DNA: TGTGCCAGCAGTTTAATTGCGGGAGGGAACACTGAAGCTTTCTTT.

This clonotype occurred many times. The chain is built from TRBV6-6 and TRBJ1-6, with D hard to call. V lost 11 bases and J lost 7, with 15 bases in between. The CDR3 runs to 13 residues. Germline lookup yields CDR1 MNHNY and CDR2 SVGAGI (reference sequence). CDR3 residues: CAGRLLGNSPLHF. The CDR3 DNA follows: TGTGCCGGGCGGCTCCTAGGAAATTCACCCCTCCACTTT.

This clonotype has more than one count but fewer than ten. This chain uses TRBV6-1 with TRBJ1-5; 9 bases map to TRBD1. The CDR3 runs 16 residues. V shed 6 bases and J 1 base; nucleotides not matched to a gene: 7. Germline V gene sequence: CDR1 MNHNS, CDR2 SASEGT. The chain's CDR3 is CASSRDRAKSNQPQHF. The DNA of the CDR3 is TGTGCCAGCAGCCGGGACAGGGCGAAGAGCAATCAGCCCCAGCATTTT.

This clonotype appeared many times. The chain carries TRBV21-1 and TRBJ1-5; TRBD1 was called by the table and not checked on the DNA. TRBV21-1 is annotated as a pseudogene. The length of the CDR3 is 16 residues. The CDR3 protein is CASSETGGRPNQPQHF. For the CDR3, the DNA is TGTGCCAGCAGCGAGACAGGGGGCCGACCGAATCAGCCCCAGCATTTT.

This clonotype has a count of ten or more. This CDR3 is CASRTGTENTGELFF. The CDR3 DNA sequence: TGTGCCAGCAGAACCGGGACAGAGAACACCGGGGAGCTGTTTTTT. The chain joins TRBV7-9 to TRBJ2-2; 7 positions agree with TRBD1. CDR1 and CDR2 from the germline V gene are SEHNR and FQNEAQ (reference sequence). The V gene end was trimmed by 6 bases and the J gene end by 1 base; junction bases not matched to a gene: 5. This CDR3 is built from 15 residues.

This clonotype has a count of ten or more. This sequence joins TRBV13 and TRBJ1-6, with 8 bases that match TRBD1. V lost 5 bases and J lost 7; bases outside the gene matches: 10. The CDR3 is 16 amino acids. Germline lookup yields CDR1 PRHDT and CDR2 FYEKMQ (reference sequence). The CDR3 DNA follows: TGTGCCAGCAGCAGTTCCAGGGGGCTGGGAAATTCACCCCTCCACTTT. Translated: CASSSSRGLGNSPLHF.

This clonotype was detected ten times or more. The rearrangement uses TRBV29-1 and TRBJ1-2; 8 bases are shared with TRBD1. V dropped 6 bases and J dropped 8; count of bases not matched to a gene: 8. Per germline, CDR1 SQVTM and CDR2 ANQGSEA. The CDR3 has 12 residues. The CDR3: CSVFTGGRGYTF. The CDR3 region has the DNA TGCAGCGTCTTTACAGGGGGAAGGGGCTACACCTTC.

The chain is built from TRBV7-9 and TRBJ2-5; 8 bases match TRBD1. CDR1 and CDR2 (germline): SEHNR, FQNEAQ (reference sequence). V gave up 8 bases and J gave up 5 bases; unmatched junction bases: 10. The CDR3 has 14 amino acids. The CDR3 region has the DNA TGTGCCAGCCTTCGGACAGGGTCAACGGAGACCCAGTACTTC. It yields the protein CASLRTGSTETQYF.

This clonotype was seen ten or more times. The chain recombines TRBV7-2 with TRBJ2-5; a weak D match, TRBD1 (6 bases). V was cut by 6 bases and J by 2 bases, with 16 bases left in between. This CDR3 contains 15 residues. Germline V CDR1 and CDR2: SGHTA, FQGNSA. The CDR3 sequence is CASSGRLQGQETQYF. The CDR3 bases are TGTGCCAGCAGTGGAAGGTTACAGGGTCAAGAGACCCAGTACTTC. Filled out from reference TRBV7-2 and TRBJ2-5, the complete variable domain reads GAGVSQSPSNKVTEKGKDVELRCDPISGHTALYWYRQSLGQGLEFLIYFQGNSAPDKSGLPSDRFSAERTGGSVSTLTIQRTQQEDSAVYLCASSGRLQGQETQYFGPGTRLLVL.

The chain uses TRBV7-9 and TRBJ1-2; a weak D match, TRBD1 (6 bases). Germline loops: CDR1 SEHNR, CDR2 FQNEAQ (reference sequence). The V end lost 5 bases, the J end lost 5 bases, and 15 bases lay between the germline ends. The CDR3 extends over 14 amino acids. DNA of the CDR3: TGTGCCAGCAGCACCCCGACAGGTGCTTATGGCTACACCTTC. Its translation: CASSTPTGAYGYTF. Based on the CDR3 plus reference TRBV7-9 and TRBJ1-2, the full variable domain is DTGVSQNPRHKITKRGQNVTFRCDPISEHNRLYWYRQTLGQGPEFLTYFQNEAQLEKSRLLSDRFSAERPKGSFSTLEIQRTEQGDSAMYLCASSTPTGAYGYTFGSGTRLTVV.

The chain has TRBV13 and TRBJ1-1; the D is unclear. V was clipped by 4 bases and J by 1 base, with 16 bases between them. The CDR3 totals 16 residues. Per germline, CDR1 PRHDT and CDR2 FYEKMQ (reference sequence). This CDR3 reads CASSSRGRTSNTEAFF. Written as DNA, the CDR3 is TGTGCCAGCAGCTCCCGTGGCAGGACTTCGAACACTGAAGCTTTCTTT.

The CDR3 DNA sequence: TGTGCCAGCAGTTTCGCGACAGGGGGCCGCGAGCAGTACTTC. Translation: CASSFATGGREQYF. The chain combines TRBV2 with TRBJ2-7, with 10 nucleotides matching TRBD1. This CDR3 has 14 amino acids. Trimming removed 5 bases from V and 6 bases from J; junction bases left unmatched: 7. CDR1 is SNHLY and CDR2 is FYNNEI in the germline V gene.

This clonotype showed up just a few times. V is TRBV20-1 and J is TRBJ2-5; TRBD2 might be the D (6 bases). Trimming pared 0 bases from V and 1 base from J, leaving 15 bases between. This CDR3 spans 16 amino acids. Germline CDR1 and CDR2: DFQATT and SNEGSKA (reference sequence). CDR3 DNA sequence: TGCAGTGCTAGAGATCATGCGGAGGGTGTCCAAGAGACCCAGTACTTC. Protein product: CSARDHAEGVQETQYF.

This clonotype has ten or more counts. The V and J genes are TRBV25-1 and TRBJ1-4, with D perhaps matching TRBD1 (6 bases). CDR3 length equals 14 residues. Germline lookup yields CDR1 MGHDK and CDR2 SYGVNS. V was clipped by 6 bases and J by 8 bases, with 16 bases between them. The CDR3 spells CASREGGFGEKLFF. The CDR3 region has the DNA TGTGCCAGCAGGGAGGGGGGGTTCGGCGAAAAACTGTTTTTT.

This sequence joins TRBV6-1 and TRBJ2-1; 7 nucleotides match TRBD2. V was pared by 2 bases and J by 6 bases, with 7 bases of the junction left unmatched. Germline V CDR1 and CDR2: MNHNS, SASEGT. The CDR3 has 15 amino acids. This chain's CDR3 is CASSEQAGIFNEQFF. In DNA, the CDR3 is TGTGCCAGCAGTGAACAAGCGGGAATCTTCAATGAGCAGTTCTTC.

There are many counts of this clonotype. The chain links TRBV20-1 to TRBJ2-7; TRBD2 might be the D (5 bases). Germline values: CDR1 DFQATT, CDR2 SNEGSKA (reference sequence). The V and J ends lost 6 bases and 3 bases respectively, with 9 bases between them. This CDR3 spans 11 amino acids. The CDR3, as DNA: TGCAGTGCGAGGGAGTTCTACGAGCAGTACTTC. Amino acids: CSAREFYEQYF.